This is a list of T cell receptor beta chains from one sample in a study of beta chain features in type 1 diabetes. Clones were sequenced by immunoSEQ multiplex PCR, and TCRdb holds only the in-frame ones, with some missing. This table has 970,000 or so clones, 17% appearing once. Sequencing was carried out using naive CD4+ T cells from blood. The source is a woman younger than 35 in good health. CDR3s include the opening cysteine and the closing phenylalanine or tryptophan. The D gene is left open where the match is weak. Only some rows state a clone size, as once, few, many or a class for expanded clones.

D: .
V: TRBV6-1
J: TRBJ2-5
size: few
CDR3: CASSSGTAKKETQYF
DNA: TGTGCCAGCAGCTCCGGGACGGCTAAAAAGGAGACCCAGTACTTC

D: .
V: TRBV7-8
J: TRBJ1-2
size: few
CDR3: CASSRAAGFNFFGYTF
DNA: TGTGCCAGCAGCAGAGCTGCGGGGTTCAATTTTTTTGGCTACACCTTC

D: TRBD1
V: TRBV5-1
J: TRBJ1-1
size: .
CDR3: CASSLLSPGGIMNTEAFF
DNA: TGCGCCAGCAGCTTGTTATCCCCAGGGGGCATTATGAACACTGAAGCTTTCTTT

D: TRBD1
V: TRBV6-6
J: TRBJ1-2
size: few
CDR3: CATNRDRVRYGYTF
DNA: TGTGCCACCAACCGGGACAGGGTCCGCTATGGCTACACCTTC

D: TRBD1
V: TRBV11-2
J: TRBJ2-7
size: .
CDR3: CASSRGQGQREYF
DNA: TGTGCCAGCAGCCGTGGACAGGGACAAAGGGAGTACTTC

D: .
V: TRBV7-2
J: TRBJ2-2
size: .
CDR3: CASSLDAGRNTGELFF
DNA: TGTGCCAGCAGCTTAGACGCGGGACGGAACACCGGGGAGCTGTTTTTT

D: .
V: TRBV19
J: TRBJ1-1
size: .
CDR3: CASSIRGNTEAFF
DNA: TGTGCCAGTAGTATAAGGGGGAACACTGAAGCTTTCTTT

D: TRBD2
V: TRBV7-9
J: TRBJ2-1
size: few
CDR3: CASSSTSGRVYEQFF
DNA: TGTGCCAGCAGTTCTACTAGCGGGAGGGTGTATGAGCAGTTCTTC

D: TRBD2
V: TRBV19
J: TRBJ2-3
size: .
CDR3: CASRTPASGSIFTQYF
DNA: TGTGCCAGTCGTACCCCGGCTAGCGGGAGTATCTTTACGCAGTATTTT

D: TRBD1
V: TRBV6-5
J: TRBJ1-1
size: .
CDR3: CASRLDRVGTEAFF
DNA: TGTGCCAGCAGACTCGACAGGGTTGGCACTGAAGCTTTCTTT

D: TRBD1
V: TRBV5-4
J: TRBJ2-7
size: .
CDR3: CASSWDSSSYEQYF
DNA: TGTGCCAGCAGCTGGGACAGCTCCTCCTACGAGCAGTACTTC

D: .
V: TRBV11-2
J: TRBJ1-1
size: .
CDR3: CASSYSVGLTEAFF
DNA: TGTGCCAGCAGCTATTCGGTCGGTCTTACTGAAGCTTTCTTT

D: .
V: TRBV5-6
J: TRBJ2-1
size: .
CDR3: CASSLPGGHNEQFF
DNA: TGTGCCAGCAGCTTGCCCGGCGGACACAATGAGCAGTTCTTC

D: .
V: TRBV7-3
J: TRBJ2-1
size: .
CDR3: CASSLTVGALDEQFF
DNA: TGTGCCAGCAGCTTAACTGTTGGGGCCCTTGATGAGCAGTTCTTC

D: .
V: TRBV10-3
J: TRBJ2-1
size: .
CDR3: CASNSGGSGYNEQFF
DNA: TGTGCCAGCAACAGTGGGGGGAGTGGGTACAATGAGCAGTTCTTC

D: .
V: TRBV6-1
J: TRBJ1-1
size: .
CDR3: CASSPLGGDTEAFF
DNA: TGTGCCAGCAGTCCCTTGGGAGGGGACACTGAAGCTTTCTTT

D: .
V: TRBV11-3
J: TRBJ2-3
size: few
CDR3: CASSRGASDTDTQYF
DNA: TGTGCCAGCAGCCGAGGGGCCAGTGACACAGATACGCAGTATTTT

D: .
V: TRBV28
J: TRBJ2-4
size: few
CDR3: CASRIQHGAKNIQYF
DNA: TGTGCCAGCAGAATACAACACGGAGCCAAAAACATTCAGTACTTC

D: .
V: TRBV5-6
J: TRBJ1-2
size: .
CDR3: CASSFDRLSYGYTF
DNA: TGTGCCAGCAGCTTCGACAGGCTCAGCTATGGCTACACCTTC

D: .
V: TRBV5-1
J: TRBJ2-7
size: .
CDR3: CASSLFMVPDEQYF
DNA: TGCGCCAGCAGCTTGTTTATGGTGCCGGATGAGCAGTACTTC

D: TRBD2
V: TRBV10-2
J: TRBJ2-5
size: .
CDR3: CASSPREGRETQYF
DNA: TGCGCCAGCAGTCCGCGGGAGGGCCGGGAGACCCAGTACTTC

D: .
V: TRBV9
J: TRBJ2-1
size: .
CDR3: CASSAGAYNEQFF
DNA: TGTGCCAGCAGCGCCGGTGCGTACAATGAGCAGTTCTTC

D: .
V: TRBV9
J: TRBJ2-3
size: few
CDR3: CASSVRGLVEDTQYF
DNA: TGTGCCAGCAGCGTGCGGGGGCTAGTTGAAGATACGCAGTATTTT

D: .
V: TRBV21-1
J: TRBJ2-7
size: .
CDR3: CASSSRQITLSYEQYF
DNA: TGTGCCAGCAGCTCCCGACAGATCACCCTCTCCTACGAGCAGTACTTC

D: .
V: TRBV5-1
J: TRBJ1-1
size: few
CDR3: CASSLGSPDTEAFF
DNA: TGCGCCAGCAGCTTGGGCAGCCCAGACACTGAAGCTTTCTTT

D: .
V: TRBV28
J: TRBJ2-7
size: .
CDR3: CASSIRRSREQYF
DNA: TGTGCCAGCAGTATCCGCCGATCGAGGGAGCAGTACTTC

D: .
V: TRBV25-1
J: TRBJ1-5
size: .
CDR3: CASSEYGTDNQPQHF
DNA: TGTGCCAGCAGTGAATATGGTACGGACAATCAGCCCCAGCATTTT

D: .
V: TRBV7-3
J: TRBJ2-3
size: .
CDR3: CASSLAGPTDTQYF
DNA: TGTGCCAGCAGCTTGGCGGGGCCCACAGATACGCAGTATTTT

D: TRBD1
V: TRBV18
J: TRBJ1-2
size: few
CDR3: CASSPFDRAWDGYTF
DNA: TGTGCCAGCTCACCATTCGACAGGGCTTGGGATGGCTACACCTTC

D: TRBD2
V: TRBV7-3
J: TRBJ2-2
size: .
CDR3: CASSSRLAGGPGELFF
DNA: TGTGCCAGCAGCTCTCGACTAGCGGGAGGGCCCGGGGAGCTGTTTTTT

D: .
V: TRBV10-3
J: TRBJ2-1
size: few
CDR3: CAIGTQDPGDIEQFF
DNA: TGTGCCATCGGGACACAGGACCCCGGAGATATCGAGCAGTTCTTC

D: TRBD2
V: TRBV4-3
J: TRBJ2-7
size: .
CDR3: CASSQAVGFGVAGARYEQYF
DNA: TGCGCCAGCAGCCAAGCAGTGGGTTTTGGGGTAGCGGGAGCCAGGTACGAGCAGTACTTC

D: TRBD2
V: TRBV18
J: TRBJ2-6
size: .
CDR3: CASPGRGSGANVLTF
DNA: TGTGCCAGCCCGGGGAGGGGCTCTGGGGCCAACGTCCTGACTTTC

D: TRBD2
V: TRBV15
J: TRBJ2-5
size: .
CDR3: CATSTKRDLREETQYF
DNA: TGTGCCACCAGCACGAAGCGGGATTTGAGGGAGGAGACCCAGTACTTC

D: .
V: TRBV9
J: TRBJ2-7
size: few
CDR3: CASSPTGHLTYEQYF
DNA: TGTGCCAGCAGCCCGACCGGACATCTAACCTACGAGCAGTACTTC

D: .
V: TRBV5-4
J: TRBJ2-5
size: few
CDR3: CASSLRETQYF
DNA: TGTGCCAGCAGCCTCAGGGAGACCCAGTACTTC

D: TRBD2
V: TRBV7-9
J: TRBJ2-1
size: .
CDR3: CASSMGLVPNEQFF
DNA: TGTGCCAGCAGCATGGGACTAGTTCCGAATGAGCAGTTCTTC

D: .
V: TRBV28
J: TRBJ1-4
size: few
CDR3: CASSVGPTREKLFF
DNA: TGTGCCAGCAGTGTCGGGCCCACCCGCGAAAAACTGTTTTTT

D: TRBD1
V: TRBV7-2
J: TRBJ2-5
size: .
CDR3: CASSRIDRGQTQYF
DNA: TGTGCCAGCAGCCGTATCGACAGGGGGCAGACCCAGTACTTC

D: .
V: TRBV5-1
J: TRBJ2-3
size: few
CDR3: CASSTRPSTDTQYF
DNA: TGCGCCAGCAGTACCCGCCCTAGCACAGATACGCAGTATTTT

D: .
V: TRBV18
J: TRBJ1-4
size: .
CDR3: CASSTMDRKLFF
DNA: TGTGCCAGCTCAACAATGGACAGAAAACTGTTTTTT

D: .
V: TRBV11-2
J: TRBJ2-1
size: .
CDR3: CASSLRGYYNEQFF
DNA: TGTGCCAGCAGCTTACGCGGCTACTACAATGAGCAGTTCTTC

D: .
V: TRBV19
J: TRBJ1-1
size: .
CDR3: CASSTPEGGNTEAFF
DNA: TGTGCCAGTAGTACGCCCGAGGGGGGAAACACTGAAGCTTTCTTT

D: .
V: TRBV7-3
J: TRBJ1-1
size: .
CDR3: CASSLPGETEAFF
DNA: TGTGCCAGCAGCTTACCAGGGGAGACTGAAGCTTTCTTT

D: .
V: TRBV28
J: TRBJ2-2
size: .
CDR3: CASRFRGTDINTGELFF
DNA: TGTGCCAGCCGTTTTAGGGGGACGGACATCAACACCGGGGAGCTGTTTTTT

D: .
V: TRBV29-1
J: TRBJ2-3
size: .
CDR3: CSVERGIDTQYF
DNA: TGCAGCGTTGAACGAGGGATCGATACGCAGTATTTT

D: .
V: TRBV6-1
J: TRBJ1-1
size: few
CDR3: CASSEGPTGGPDTEAFF
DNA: TGTGCCAGCAGTGAAGGCCCTACCGGGGGTCCAGACACTGAAGCTTTCTTT

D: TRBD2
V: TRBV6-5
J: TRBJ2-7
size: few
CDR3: CASSLAGGPYEQYF
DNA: TGTGCCAGCAGCCTTGCGGGAGGGCCGTACGAGCAGTACTTC

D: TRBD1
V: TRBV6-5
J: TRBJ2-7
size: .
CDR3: CASSSRTGRHEQYF
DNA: TGTGCCAGCAGTTCCAGGACAGGGAGGCACGAGCAGTACTTC

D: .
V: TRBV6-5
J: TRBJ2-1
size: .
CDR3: CASRSGSSYNEQFF
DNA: TGTGCCAGCCGTTCAGGTAGCTCCTACAATGAGCAGTTCTTC

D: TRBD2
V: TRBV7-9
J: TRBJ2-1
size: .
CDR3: CASRQAPLAGGTYNEQFF
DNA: TGTGCCAGCAGACAAGCCCCTCTAGCGGGAGGGACTTACAATGAGCAGTTCTTC

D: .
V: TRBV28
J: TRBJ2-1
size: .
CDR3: CAAGEFSYNEQFF
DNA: TGTGCCGCCGGGGAGTTCTCCTACAATGAGCAGTTCTTC

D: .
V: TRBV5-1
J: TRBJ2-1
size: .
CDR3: CASSLAASYNEQFF
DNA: TGCGCCAGCAGCTTGGCCGCTTCCTACAATGAGCAGTTCTTC

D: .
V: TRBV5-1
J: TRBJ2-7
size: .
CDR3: CASSTGTGHYEQYF
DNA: TGCGCCAGCAGCACCGGGACGGGCCACTACGAGCAGTACTTC

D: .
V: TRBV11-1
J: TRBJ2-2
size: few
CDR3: CASSLRGRTSTGELFF
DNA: TGTGCCAGCAGCTTGCGGGGCCGAACTAGCACCGGGGAGCTGTTTTTT

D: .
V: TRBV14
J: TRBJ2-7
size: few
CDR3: CASSQDRTVTYEQYF
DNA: TGTGCCAGCAGCCAAGATCGAACAGTGACCTACGAGCAGTACTTC

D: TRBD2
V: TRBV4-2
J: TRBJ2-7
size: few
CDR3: CASSLAGTSYEQYF
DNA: TGTGCCAGCAGCCTAGCTGGGACTAGCTACGAGCAGTACTTC

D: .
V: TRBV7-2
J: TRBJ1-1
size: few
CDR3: CASSGLGARNTEAFF
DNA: TGTGCCAGCAGCGGGCTGGGGGCGCGGAACACTGAAGCTTTCTTT

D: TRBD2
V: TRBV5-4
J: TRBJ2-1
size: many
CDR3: CASSFLAGVSFF
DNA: TGTGCCAGCAGTTTTCTAGCGGGAGTTTCGTTCTTC